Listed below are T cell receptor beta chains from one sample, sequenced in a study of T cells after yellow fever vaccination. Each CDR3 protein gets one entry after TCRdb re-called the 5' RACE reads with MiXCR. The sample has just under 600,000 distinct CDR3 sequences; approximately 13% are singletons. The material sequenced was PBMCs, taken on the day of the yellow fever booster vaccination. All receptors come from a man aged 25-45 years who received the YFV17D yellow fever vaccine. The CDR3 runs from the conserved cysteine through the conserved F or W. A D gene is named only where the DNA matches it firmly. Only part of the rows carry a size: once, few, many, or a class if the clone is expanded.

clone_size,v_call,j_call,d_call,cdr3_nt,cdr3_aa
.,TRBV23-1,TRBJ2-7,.,TGCGCCAGCAGTCAATATAAGGGCTCCTACGAGCAGTACTTC,CASSQYKGSYEQYF
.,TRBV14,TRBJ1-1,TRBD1,TGTGCCAGCAGCCAAGTACAGGGGTTGAACACTGAAGCTTTCTTT,CASSQVQGLNTEAFF
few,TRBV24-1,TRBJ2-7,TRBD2,TGTGCCACCAGTTGGGCGGGAGGGCCTCAGGGGTCTTCCTACGAGCAGTACTTC,CATSWAGGPQGSSYEQYF
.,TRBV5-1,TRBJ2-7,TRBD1,TGCGCCAGCAGCGGGACGGGACAGGGTCTCGAGCAGTACTTC,CASSGTGQGLEQYF
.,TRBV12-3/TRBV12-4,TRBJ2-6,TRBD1,TGTGCCAGCAGTTTAAGGGGACAGGGGTCCAACGTCCTGACTTTC,CASSLRGQGSNVLTF
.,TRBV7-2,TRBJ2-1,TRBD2,TGTGCCAGCAGCTCTAGCGAGACTAGCGGGTACTACAATGAGCAGTTCTTC,CASSSSETSGYYNEQFF
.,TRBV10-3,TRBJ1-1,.,TGTGCCACTCAAAACGAACTGGGAGCTTTCTTT,CATQNELGAFF
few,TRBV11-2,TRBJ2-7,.,TGTGCCAGCAGCGAGGCATACACCTCCTACGAGCAGTACTTC,CASSEAYTSYEQYF
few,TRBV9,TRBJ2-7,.,TGTGCCAGCAGCCCTCCGACCGGCCACGAGCAGTACTTC,CASSPPTGHEQYF
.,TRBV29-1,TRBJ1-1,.,TGCAGCGTTGGGGTCGGGGGCCCGAACACTGAAGCTTTCTTT,CSVGVGGPNTEAFF
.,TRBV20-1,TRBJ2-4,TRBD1,TGCAGTGCTGCCGAGGGACAGGGGGCCGTAAACATTCAGTACTTC,CSAAEGQGAVNIQYF
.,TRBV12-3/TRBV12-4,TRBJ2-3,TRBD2,TGTGCCAGCAGCCCCTGGACTAGCGGAGGAGATACGCAGTATTTT,CASSPWTSGGDTQYF
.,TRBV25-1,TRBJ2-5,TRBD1,TGTGCCAGCAGCTCCTGGACAGGGGGGGGAGAGACCCAGTACTTC,CASSSWTGGGETQYF
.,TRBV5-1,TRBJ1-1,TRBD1,TGCGCCAGCAGCTTGCAGGGGGCGAGGGTCACTGAAGCTTTCTTT,CASSLQGARVTEAFF
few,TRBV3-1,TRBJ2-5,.,TGTGCCAGCAGCCAAGCTGGGGGCGAAGAGACCCAGTACTTC,CASSQAGGEETQYF
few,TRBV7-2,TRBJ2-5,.,TGTGCCAGCAGCTTAGAGAGCTACCAAGAGACCCAGTACTTC,CASSLESYQETQYF
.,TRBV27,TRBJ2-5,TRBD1,TGTGCCAGCAGTTTATCACGCTTCACCTCCGGGACAGGGACGTATGAGACCCAGTACTTC,CASSLSRFTSGTGTYETQYF
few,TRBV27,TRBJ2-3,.,TGTGCCAGCCACTACAGGGCTTACACAGATACGCAGTATTTT,CASHYRAYTDTQYF
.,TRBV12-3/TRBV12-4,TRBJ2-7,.,TGTGCCAGCAGCCGAAGGGGCGGACCAGACGACGAGCAGTACTTC,CASSRRGGPDDEQYF
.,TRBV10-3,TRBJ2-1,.,TGTGCCATCAGTGAGTTGCTAGCCGACAGCGATGAGCAGTTCTTC,CAISELLADSDEQFF
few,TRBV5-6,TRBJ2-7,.,TGTGCCAGCAGCTCAGGGACTTCCTCCGAGAACTTC,CASSSGTSSENF
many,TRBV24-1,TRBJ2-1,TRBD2,TGTGCCACCAGTCAAGGTGGGACTAGTGAATCGCAGTTCTTC,CATSQGGTSESQFF
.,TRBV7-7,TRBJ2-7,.,TGTGCTAGCAGCTTAGACCCTAACTACGAGCAGTACTTC,CASSLDPNYEQYF
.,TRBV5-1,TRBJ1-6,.,TGCGCCAGCAGCTTGGAAGAAGGGCAGGCCCTCCACTTT,CASSLEEGQALHF
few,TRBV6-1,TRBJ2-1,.,TGTGCCAGCAGTGTCTTGATAGCGGAGTACAATGAGCAGTTCTTC,CASSVLIAEYNEQFF
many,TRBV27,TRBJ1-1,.,TGTGCCAGCAGTTCCATCAGGGGTGGGACTGAAGCTTTCTTT,CASSSIRGGTEAFF
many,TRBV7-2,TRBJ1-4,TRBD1,TGTGCCAGCAGCTACGGGACAGGGTGGACTAATGAAAAACTGTTTTTT,CASSYGTGWTNEKLFF
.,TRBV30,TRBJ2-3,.,TGTGCCTGGGGGGGCGGGAATACGCAGTATTTT,CAWGGGNTQYF
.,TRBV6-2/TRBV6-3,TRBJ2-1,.,TGTGCCAGCAGAACCAACCCCCATAAGAATGAGCAGTTCTTC,CASRTNPHKNEQFF
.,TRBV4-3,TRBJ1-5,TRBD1,TGCGCCAGCAGCCAATGGACAGGGGACAGCAATCAGCCCCAGCATTTT,CASSQWTGDSNQPQHF
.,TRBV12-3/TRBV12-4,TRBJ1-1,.,TGTGCCAGCAGTCCCCTTCTTATGAACACTGAAGCTTTCTTT,CASSPLLMNTEAFF
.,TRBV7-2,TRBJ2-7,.,TGTGCCAGCAGCTTAGTCCAGGGGACGGCCTACGAGCAGTACTTC,CASSLVQGTAYEQYF
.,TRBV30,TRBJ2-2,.,TGTGCCTGGAACTACCGGGACACCCAGATGGCCGGGGAGCTGTTTTTT,CAWNYRDTQMAGELFF
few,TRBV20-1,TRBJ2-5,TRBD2,TGCAGTGCTCCTCTAGCGGGAGGTGAGACCCAGTACTTC,CSAPLAGGETQYF
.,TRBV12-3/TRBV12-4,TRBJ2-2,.,TGTGCCAGCAGTTTCGGGCAGGCAAGCACCGGGGAGCTGTTTTTT,CASSFGQASTGELFF
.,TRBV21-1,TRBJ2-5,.,TGTGCCAGCCACACCCACGGGCGGTCCCAAGAGACCCAGTACTTC,CASHTHGRSQETQYF
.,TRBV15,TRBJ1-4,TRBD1,TGTGCCACCAGTACGACAGGGGTAAATGAAAAACTGTTTTTT,CATSTTGVNEKLFF
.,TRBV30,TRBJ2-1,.,TGTGCCTGGAGTGTAGGGCTAGCGCCCGCGGGGTTCTTC,CAWSVGLAPAGFF
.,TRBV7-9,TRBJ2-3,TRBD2,TGTGCCAGCAGCCGGACTAGCGGCATCACAGATACGCAGTATTTT,CASSRTSGITDTQYF
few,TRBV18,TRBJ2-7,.,TGTGCCAGCTCACCACTAGCGGATCCCTACGAGCAGTACTTC,CASSPLADPYEQYF
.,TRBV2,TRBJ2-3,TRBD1,TGTGCCAGCAGTTCCCCCCGGACAGGGCCTACAGATACGCAGTATTTT,CASSSPRTGPTDTQYF
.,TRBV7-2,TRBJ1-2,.,TGTGCCAGCAGCTTCGAACCAAACTATGGCTACACCTTC,CASSFEPNYGYTF
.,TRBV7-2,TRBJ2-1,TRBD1,TGTGCCAGCAGCCGGGACAGGGGGTTAGGTGAGCAGTTCTTC,CASSRDRGLGEQFF
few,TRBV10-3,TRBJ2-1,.,TGTGCCACGGCGACTATTGCCACACTCAGTGAGCAGTTCTTC,CATATIATLSEQFF
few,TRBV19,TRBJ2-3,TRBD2,TGTGCCAGTAGTACCCGGGAGGACACAGATACGCAGTATTTT,CASSTREDTDTQYF
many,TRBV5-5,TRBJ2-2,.,TGTGCCAGCAGCTACGGAGGAGGGACCGGGGAGCTGTTTTTT,CASSYGGGTGELFF
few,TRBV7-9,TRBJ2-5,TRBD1,TGTGCCAGCAGCCCTTGGGACAGTCTGAGGGTAGAGACCCAGTACTTC,CASSPWDSLRVETQYF
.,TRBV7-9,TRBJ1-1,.,TGTGCCAGCAGCTTAACCCAGAGCACCACTGAAGCTTTCTTT,CASSLTQSTTEAFF
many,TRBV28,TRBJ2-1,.,TGTGCCAGCAGAAAGGGGGGACCAAGGTATGAGCAGTTCTTC,CASRKGGPRYEQFF
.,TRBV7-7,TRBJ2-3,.,TGTGCTAGCAGCTTAGCCGAACTTGGCACCGTTAGCACAGATACGCAGTATTTT,CASSLAELGTVSTDTQYF
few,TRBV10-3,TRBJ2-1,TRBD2,TGTGCCATCAGTTCAGCGGGAGTCCTCAATGAGCAGTTCTTC,CAISSAGVLNEQFF
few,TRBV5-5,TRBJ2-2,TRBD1,TGTGCCAGCAGTCTTACAGGGGGCTCAAACACCGGGGAGCTGTTTTTT,CASSLTGGSNTGELFF
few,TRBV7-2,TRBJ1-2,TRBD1,TGTGCCAGCAGGGCGACAGGGGCCTATGGCTACACCTTC,CASRATGAYGYTF
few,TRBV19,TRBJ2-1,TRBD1,TGTGCCAGTAGTAAACGGACAGGAAGCTCCTACAATGAGCAGTTCTTC,CASSKRTGSSYNEQFF
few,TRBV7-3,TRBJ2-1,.,TGTGCCAGCAGACCGGGTGGGCATGGGTACAATGAGCAGTTCTTC,CASRPGGHGYNEQFF